This T cell receptor beta chain was sequenced during a study of high-grade serous ovarian cancer treatment subgroups. Study summary: Mean per sample: around 14,000 reads, more than 6,500 unique TCR beta rearrangements. Study observations and caveats: TCR relatedness rose with neoantigen level and trended with mutation load. Different patients shared almost no repertoire; same-patient tumors shared about 0.1 to 0.8.

Method: immunoSEQ multiplex PCR; TCRdb's copy keeps in-frame clones and lacks some. This sample has over 6,500 clones; about 78% occur once, and the top ten carry under 8%. Germline V lookup: CDR1 SGHNT, CDR2 YYREEE (reference sequence). The CDR3 has 12 amino acids. Trimming took 7 bases from V and 2 from J, leaving 9 bases between them. This clone was seen just once. The antigen remains undetermined. Tumor samples were obtained before definitive surgery or chemotherapy. The sequencing input was tumor tissue. The chain links TRBV5-4 to TRBJ2-5; D gene uncertain. This receptor was identified in a human donor with high-grade serous ovarian cancer. The DNA of the CDR3 is TGTGCCAGCTCGGCTCCACAAGAGACCCAGTACTTC. Amino acid sequence: CASSAPQETQYF.